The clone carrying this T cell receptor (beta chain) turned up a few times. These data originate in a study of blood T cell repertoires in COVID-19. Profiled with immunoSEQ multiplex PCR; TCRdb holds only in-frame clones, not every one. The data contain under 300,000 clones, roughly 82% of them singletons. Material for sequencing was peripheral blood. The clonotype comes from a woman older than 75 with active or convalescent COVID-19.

CDR3 DNA: TGTGCCAGCGGGACAGGGGGAAGGAACACCGGGGAGCTGTTTTTT. It codes for CASGTGGRNTGELFF. V usage is TRBV28 and J usage is TRBJ2-2; 11 bases align to TRBD1. The CDR3 is 15 residues long. V lost 8 bases, J lost 1 base, and 3 bases stayed unmatched. The germline gives CDR1 MDHEN, CDR2 SYDVKM. Full variable domain (remainder filled in from reference TRBV28 and TRBJ2-2): DVKVTQSSRYLVKRTGEKVFLECVQDMDHENMFWYRQDPGLGLRLIYFSYDVKMKEKGDIPEGYSVSREKKERFSLILESASTNQTSMYLCASGTGGRNTGELFFGEGSRLTVL.